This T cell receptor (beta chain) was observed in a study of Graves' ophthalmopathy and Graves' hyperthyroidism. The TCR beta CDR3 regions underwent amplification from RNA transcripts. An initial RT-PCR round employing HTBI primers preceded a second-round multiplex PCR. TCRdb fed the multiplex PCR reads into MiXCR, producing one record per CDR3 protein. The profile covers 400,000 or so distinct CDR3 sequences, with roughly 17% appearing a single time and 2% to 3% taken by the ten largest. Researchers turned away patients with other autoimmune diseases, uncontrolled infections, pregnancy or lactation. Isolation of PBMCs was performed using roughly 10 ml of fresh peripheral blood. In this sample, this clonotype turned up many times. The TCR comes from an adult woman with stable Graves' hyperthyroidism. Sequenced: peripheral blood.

The CDR3 sequence: CASSFRNQPQHF. The CDR3 coding sequence is TGTGCCAGTAGTTTCCGAAATCAGCCCCAGCATTTT. This chain connects TRBV19 to TRBJ1-5; D is uncertain. Looked up from germline, CDR1 is LNHDA and CDR2 is SQIVND (reference sequence). This CDR3 is 12 amino acids long. The V end lost 5 bases, the J end lost 4 bases, and 6 bases lay between the germline ends.